This is a list of T cell receptor beta chains from one sample in a study of early T cells in non-severe SARS-CoV-2 infection. Each CDR3 protein gets one entry after TCRdb re-called the 5' RACE reads with MiXCR. The data hold about 97,000 distinct CDR3 sequences, with about 11% observed a single time. Material: whole blood, obtained at baseline. These receptors originate from an adult who was a healthcare worker with PCR-confirmed SARS-CoV-2 infection or an uninfected control (not recorded which). CDR3s include the opening cysteine and the closing phenylalanine or tryptophan. A D gene is named only where the DNA matches it firmly. Clone size, where shown, is once, few, many, or a class for clones that have expanded.

v_gene: TRBV27
abundance: many
d_gene: TRBD1
j_gene: TRBJ1-2
CDR3nt: TGTGCCAGCAGCTTATCCGGACAGGGTTATGGCTACACCTTC
CDR3aa: CASSLSGQGYGYTF

v_gene: TRBV7-8
abundance: few
d_gene: -
j_gene: TRBJ1-4
CDR3nt: TGTGCCAGCAGCCGGACAGAATATAATGAAAAACTGTTTTTT
CDR3aa: CASSRTEYNEKLFF

v_gene: TRBV6-4
abundance: -
d_gene: -
j_gene: TRBJ2-2
CDR3nt: TGTGCCAGCAGTGTCTCGGCGAACACCGGGGAGCTGTTTTTT
CDR3aa: CASSVSANTGELFF

v_gene: TRBV19
abundance: few
d_gene: TRBD1
j_gene: TRBJ1-5
CDR3nt: TGTGCCAGTAGTAAGGGACAGAGGGTCGCGGCCCAGCATTTT
CDR3aa: CASSKGQRVAAQHF

v_gene: TRBV7-6
abundance: -
d_gene: -
j_gene: TRBJ2-5
CDR3nt: TGTGCCAGCAGCTTAGCCGGCACCAGTAGGAAGACCCAGTACTTC
CDR3aa: CASSLAGTSRKTQYF

v_gene: TRBV5-4
abundance: -
d_gene: -
j_gene: TRBJ2-1
CDR3nt: TGTGCCAGCAGCTTCGAGCCTCTAAGCTCCTACAATGAGCAGTTCTTC
CDR3aa: CASSFEPLSSYNEQFF

v_gene: TRBV12-3/TRBV12-4
abundance: many
d_gene: TRBD1
j_gene: TRBJ1-1
CDR3nt: TGTGCCAGCAGTTTCCGGACAGGGGGTGAAGCTTTCTTT
CDR3aa: CASSFRTGGEAFF

v_gene: TRBV5-4
abundance: -
d_gene: -
j_gene: TRBJ2-1
CDR3nt: TGTGCCAGCAGCTTAATGACAGTAGGCAATGAGCAGTTCTTC
CDR3aa: CASSLMTVGNEQFF

v_gene: TRBV2
abundance: few
d_gene: TRBD1
j_gene: TRBJ2-7
CDR3nt: TGTGCCAGCAGTTATTGGACAGGGGCTTCCTACGAGCAGTACTTC
CDR3aa: CASSYWTGASYEQYF

v_gene: TRBV20-1
abundance: few
d_gene: TRBD1
j_gene: TRBJ2-3
CDR3nt: TGCAGTGCTAGATTCTGGGACAGGGAAATCCCTTGGGATACGCAGTATTTT
CDR3aa: CSARFWDREIPWDTQYF

v_gene: TRBV7-9
abundance: few
d_gene: -
j_gene: TRBJ2-5
CDR3nt: TGTGCCAGCAGCTTTGGCAGGGAGACCCAGTACTTC
CDR3aa: CASSFGRETQYF

v_gene: TRBV7-6
abundance: few
d_gene: -
j_gene: TRBJ2-2
CDR3nt: TGTGCCAGCAGCTTAATAACAATGAACACCGGGGAGCTGTTTTTT
CDR3aa: CASSLITMNTGELFF

v_gene: TRBV10-3
abundance: few
d_gene: -
j_gene: TRBJ2-1
CDR3nt: TGTGCCATCAGTGAGGGCGGAGGCTACTACAATGAGCAGTTCTTC
CDR3aa: CAISEGGGYYNEQFF

v_gene: TRBV19
abundance: -
d_gene: -
j_gene: TRBJ2-6
CDR3nt: TGTGGCCCGAGTACAGGCCTCCCCTCTGGGGCCAACGTCCTGACTTTC
CDR3aa: CGPSTGLPSGANVLTF

v_gene: TRBV20-1
abundance: few
d_gene: -
j_gene: TRBJ2-6
CDR3nt: TGCAGTGCTAGAGAGGGGGGCTCTGGGGCCAACGTCCTGACTTTC
CDR3aa: CSAREGGSGANVLTF

v_gene: TRBV11-3
abundance: -
d_gene: -
j_gene: TRBJ2-3
CDR3nt: TGTGCCAGCAGCTTAGGTCAAAGTTTTCCGGGGAGAGATACGCAGTATTTT
CDR3aa: CASSLGQSFPGRDTQYF

v_gene: TRBV18
abundance: few
d_gene: TRBD1
j_gene: TRBJ2-3
CDR3nt: TGTGCCAGCTCACCCGGGGCGACAGGGGGCACAGATACGCAGTATTTT
CDR3aa: CASSPGATGGTDTQYF

v_gene: TRBV19
abundance: many
d_gene: -
j_gene: TRBJ1-5
CDR3nt: TGTGCCAGTGTGGGCACCGGCAATCAGCCCCAGCATTTT
CDR3aa: CASVGTGNQPQHF

v_gene: TRBV7-2
abundance: -
d_gene: -
j_gene: TRBJ1-6
CDR3nt: TGTGCCAGCAGCTTGAAACAGGGAGGCGATTCACCCCTCCACTTT
CDR3aa: CASSLKQGGDSPLHF

v_gene: TRBV7-9
abundance: few
d_gene: -
j_gene: TRBJ2-7
CDR3nt: TGTGCCAGCAGCCCGACAGCGACGGGCGAGCAGTACTTC
CDR3aa: CASSPTATGEQYF

v_gene: TRBV20-1
abundance: few
d_gene: -
j_gene: TRBJ1-1
CDR3nt: TGCAGTGCCCGATTCGGGGAGTCTGAAGCTTTCTTT
CDR3aa: CSARFGESEAFF

v_gene: TRBV6-5
abundance: -
d_gene: -
j_gene: TRBJ2-7
CDR3nt: TGTGCCAGCAGACCCCTCCCCGGTTCACCCTACGAGCAGTACTTC
CDR3aa: CASRPLPGSPYEQYF

v_gene: TRBV19
abundance: few
d_gene: -
j_gene: TRBJ2-1
CDR3nt: TGTGCCAGTAGCCCGCCGACAGTTTCCTACAATGAGCAGTTCTTC
CDR3aa: CASSPPTVSYNEQFF

v_gene: TRBV20-1
abundance: few
d_gene: TRBD2
j_gene: TRBJ2-1
CDR3nt: TGCAGTGCTCCCCGGAGCGGGGGCTCCTACAATGAGCAGTTCTTC
CDR3aa: CSAPRSGGSYNEQFF

v_gene: TRBV7-2
abundance: once
d_gene: -
j_gene: TRBJ2-4
CDR3nt: TGTGCCAGCAGGCAAGGGCAGCCAAAAGACATTCAGTACTTC
CDR3aa: CASRQGQPKDIQYF

v_gene: TRBV3-1
abundance: -
d_gene: TRBD2
j_gene: TRBJ2-2
CDR3nt: TGTGCCAGCAGCCCGTTGCGGGGGATGCCCGGGGAGCTGTTTTTT
CDR3aa: CASSPLRGMPGELFF

v_gene: TRBV4-1
abundance: many
d_gene: TRBD2
j_gene: TRBJ2-7
CDR3nt: TGCGCCAGCAGCGAAACCGGGACTAGCGCATCCTACGAGCAGTACTTC
CDR3aa: CASSETGTSASYEQYF

v_gene: TRBV10-3
abundance: -
d_gene: TRBD2
j_gene: TRBJ2-1
CDR3nt: TGTGCCGTTAGTGGGACTAAGAATGAGCAGTTCTTC
CDR3aa: CAVSGTKNEQFF

v_gene: TRBV18
abundance: many
d_gene: -
j_gene: TRBJ2-3
CDR3nt: TGTGCCAGCTCACCGACTAGCACAGATACGCAGTATTTT
CDR3aa: CASSPTSTDTQYF

v_gene: TRBV20-1
abundance: few
d_gene: -
j_gene: TRBJ2-1
CDR3nt: TGCAGTGCCCCGGTGGGAATGTGGGCAGCGGAAGCTTCCTACAATGAGCAGTTCTTC
CDR3aa: CSAPVGMWAAEASYNEQFF

v_gene: TRBV18
abundance: -
d_gene: -
j_gene: TRBJ1-2
CDR3nt: TGTGCCAGCTCACCAAGGCAGGGAGATGGCTACACCTTC
CDR3aa: CASSPRQGDGYTF

v_gene: TRBV7-2
abundance: -
d_gene: TRBD1
j_gene: TRBJ2-1
CDR3nt: TGTGCCAGCAGCCCTTCGACAGGGCGGAATGAGCAGTTCTTC
CDR3aa: CASSPSTGRNEQFF

v_gene: TRBV5-1
abundance: many
d_gene: TRBD2
j_gene: TRBJ2-3
CDR3nt: TGCGCCAGCAGCTTGGCTAGCGGGAGTGGAGATACGCAGTATTTT
CDR3aa: CASSLASGSGDTQYF

v_gene: TRBV29-1
abundance: -
d_gene: TRBD2
j_gene: TRBJ2-3
CDR3nt: TGCAGCGTTGCCGCTAGCGGGGCTTCCGCAGATACGCAGTATTTT
CDR3aa: CSVAASGASADTQYF

v_gene: TRBV5-4
abundance: few
d_gene: -
j_gene: TRBJ2-7
CDR3nt: TGTGCCAGCAGCCCATACCCCCACGGGGAGCAGTACTTC
CDR3aa: CASSPYPHGEQYF

v_gene: TRBV11-3
abundance: few
d_gene: -
j_gene: TRBJ2-5
CDR3nt: TGTGCCAGCAGCCAAGCGAGGTTCGGAGAGACCCAGTACTTC
CDR3aa: CASSQARFGETQYF

v_gene: TRBV6-1
abundance: many
d_gene: TRBD2
j_gene: TRBJ2-3
CDR3nt: TGTGCCAGCAGTGATAGCGGGGGCACAGATACGCAGTATTTT
CDR3aa: CASSDSGGTDTQYF

v_gene: TRBV4-2
abundance: many
d_gene: TRBD2
j_gene: TRBJ2-3
CDR3nt: TGTGCCAGCAGCCAAGTTACTAGCGGGGGGGCCACAGATACGCAGTATTTT
CDR3aa: CASSQVTSGGATDTQYF

v_gene: TRBV24-1
abundance: few
d_gene: TRBD1
j_gene: TRBJ2-2
CDR3nt: TGTGCCACCAGTGACGCACAGGGGGCGAACACCGGGGAGCTGTTTTTT
CDR3aa: CATSDAQGANTGELFF

v_gene: TRBV5-6
abundance: -
d_gene: -
j_gene: TRBJ2-7
CDR3nt: TGTGCCAGCAGCCTCGGAGTTTGGTACGAGCAGTACTTC
CDR3aa: CASSLGVWYEQYF

v_gene: TRBV29-1
abundance: few
d_gene: TRBD1
j_gene: TRBJ1-1
CDR3nt: TGCAGCGCGGGGCATACAGGGGGCACTGAAGCTTTCTTT
CDR3aa: CSAGHTGGTEAFF

v_gene: TRBV2
abundance: -
d_gene: TRBD1
j_gene: TRBJ2-2
CDR3nt: TGTGCCAGCAAAACAGGGGCGAACACCGGGGAGCTGTTTTTT
CDR3aa: CASKTGANTGELFF

v_gene: TRBV20-1
abundance: -
d_gene: TRBD1
j_gene: TRBJ2-1
CDR3nt: TGCAGTGCTAGCCCGGGACAGGGGCTTAATGAGCAGTTCTTC
CDR3aa: CSASPGQGLNEQFF

v_gene: TRBV29-1
abundance: -
d_gene: TRBD2
j_gene: TRBJ2-3
CDR3nt: TGCAGTGGTCGGGAGCGGGGCCGCACAGATACGCAGTATTTT
CDR3aa: CSGRERGRTDTQYF

v_gene: TRBV7-3
abundance: -
d_gene: TRBD1
j_gene: TRBJ1-1
CDR3nt: TGTGCCAGCAGCTCCCGGACAGGACCCTCTTTCTTT
CDR3aa: CASSSRTGPSFF

v_gene: TRBV9
abundance: -
d_gene: -
j_gene: TRBJ1-1
CDR3nt: TGTGCCAGCAGCCCCTATGGGGGAATCTACACTGAAGCTTTCTTT
CDR3aa: CASSPYGGIYTEAFF

v_gene: TRBV2
abundance: few
d_gene: TRBD2
j_gene: TRBJ2-7
CDR3nt: TGTGCCCTTGCGGGGGGTTCCCACGAGCAGTACTTC
CDR3aa: CALAGGSHEQYF

v_gene: TRBV7-2
abundance: -
d_gene: -
j_gene: TRBJ1-1
CDR3nt: TGTGCCAGCAGCTTAGTGGATAATGGGTTGGCTTTCTTT
CDR3aa: CASSLVDNGLAFF

v_gene: TRBV7-6
abundance: many
d_gene: -
j_gene: TRBJ2-1
CDR3nt: TGTGCCAGCAGCACCCGACGGGGCCCAAACAATGAGCAGTTCTTC
CDR3aa: CASSTRRGPNNEQFF

v_gene: TRBV14
abundance: many
d_gene: -
j_gene: TRBJ2-5
CDR3nt: TGTGCCAGCAGCCATCCATATCTTCCCGGGGACCAAGAGACCCAGTACTTC
CDR3aa: CASSHPYLPGDQETQYF

v_gene: TRBV12-3/TRBV12-4
abundance: few
d_gene: -
j_gene: TRBJ2-7
CDR3nt: TGTGCCAGCAGCCTGACAGGTTCCAAGTACGAGCAGTACTTC
CDR3aa: CASSLTGSKYEQYF

v_gene: TRBV18
abundance: few
d_gene: -
j_gene: TRBJ1-2
CDR3nt: TGTGCCAGCTCACCATCGTCACAGGATGGCTACACCTTC
CDR3aa: CASSPSSQDGYTF

v_gene: TRBV29-1
abundance: many
d_gene: -
j_gene: TRBJ1-4
CDR3nt: TGCAGCGTCCTGACGGATCTTAATGAAAAACTGTTTTTT
CDR3aa: CSVLTDLNEKLFF

v_gene: TRBV25-1
abundance: few
d_gene: -
j_gene: TRBJ2-3
CDR3nt: TGTGCCAGTTCCTTCATGTCAGATACGCAGTATTTT
CDR3aa: CASSFMSDTQYF

v_gene: TRBV6-5
abundance: few
d_gene: -
j_gene: TRBJ2-7
CDR3nt: TGTGCCAGTAAAGTCACGCCGGAAAGCTACGAGCAGTACTTC
CDR3aa: CASKVTPESYEQYF

v_gene: TRBV9
abundance: few
d_gene: TRBD2
j_gene: TRBJ2-3
CDR3nt: TGTGCCAGCAGCGAGGGAGGGAGTTGGGCAGATACGCAGTATTTT
CDR3aa: CASSEGGSWADTQYF

v_gene: TRBV4-1
abundance: few
d_gene: -
j_gene: TRBJ2-5
CDR3nt: TGCGCCAGCAGCCAAGATCAAGGAGAGACCCAGTACTTC
CDR3aa: CASSQDQGETQYF